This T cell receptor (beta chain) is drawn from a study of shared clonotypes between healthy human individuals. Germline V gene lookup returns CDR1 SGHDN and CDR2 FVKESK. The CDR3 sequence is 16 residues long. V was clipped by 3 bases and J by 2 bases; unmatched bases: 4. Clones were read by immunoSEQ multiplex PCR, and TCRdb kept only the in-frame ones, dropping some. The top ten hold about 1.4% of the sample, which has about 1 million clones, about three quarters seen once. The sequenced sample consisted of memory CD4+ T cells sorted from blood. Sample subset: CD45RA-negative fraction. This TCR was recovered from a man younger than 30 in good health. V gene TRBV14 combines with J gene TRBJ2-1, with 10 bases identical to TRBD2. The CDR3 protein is CASSQLAGGTYNEQFF. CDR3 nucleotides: TGTGCCAGCAGCCAGTTAGCGGGGGGAACCTACAATGAGCAGTTCTTC. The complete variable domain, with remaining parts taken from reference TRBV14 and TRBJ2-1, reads EAGVTQFPSHSVIEKGQTVTLRCDPISGHDNLYWYRRVMGKEIKFLLHFVKESKQDESGMPNNRFLAERTGGTYSTLKVQPAELEDSGVYFCASSQLAGGTYNEQFFGPGTRLTVL.